These T cell receptor beta chains were read from a single sample in a study of blood T cell repertoires in COVID-19. The assay was immunoSEQ multiplex PCR, and TCRdb's table has in-frame clones only and misses some. Of tens of thousands of clones in the sample, over 65% were seen once. The sequenced sample consisted of peripheral blood. The receptor set was obtained from a woman between 55 and 75 years old with acute or convalescent COVID-19. Each CDR3 is given with its conserved first and last residue. A D gene is named only where the DNA matches it firmly. Size is stated for part of the rows, as once, few or many counts, or as a class when the clone is expanded.

d_call j_call clone_size v_call cdr3_length cdr3_aa cdr3_nt
NA TRBJ1-6 NA TRBV6-5 13 CAIRWTANSPLHF TGTGCCATCCGCTGGACAGCGAATTCACCCCTCCACTTT
TRBD2 TRBJ2-5 NA TRBV7-2 15 CASSLGTSRQETQYF TGTGCCAGCAGCCTAGGGACTAGCAGGCAAGAGACCCAGTACTTC
TRBD1 TRBJ1-2 NA TRBV5-4 18 CASSTGQGAGGANYGYTF TGTGCCAGCAGCACAGGACAGGGGGCGGGGGGGGCTAACTATGGCTACACCTTC
TRBD1 TRBJ1-5 NA TRBV19 16 CASTALDRGNHQPQHF TGTGCCAGTACCGCCTTGGACAGGGGGAATCATCAGCCCCAGCATTTT
NA TRBJ1-1 once TRBV21-1 18 CASSKRAPGGEPGLEAFF TGTGCCAGCAGCAAAAGGGCGCCGGGGGGCGAGCCAGGTCTAGAAGCTTTCTTT
NA TRBJ1-1 NA TRBV19 15 CASSFLRGDLTEAFF TGTGCCAGTAGTTTCCTCCGGGGGGACCTAACTGAAGCTTTCTTT
NA TRBJ2-3 NA TRBV5-1 16 CASSLKQGMGTDTQYF TGCGCCAGCAGCCTAAAACAGGGAATGGGGACAGATACGCAGTATTTT
NA TRBJ1-5 NA TRBV19 15 CASRARGDSNQPQHF TGTGCCAGTAGGGCCCGGGGAGACAGCAATCAGCCCCAGCATTTT
NA TRBJ1-4 NA TRBV5-4 14 CASSLDRTNEKLFF TGTGCCAGCAGCCTAGACAGAACTAATGAAAAACTGTTTTTT
TRBD1 TRBJ2-1 NA TRBV19 15 CASSLQGAANNEQFF TGTGCCAGTAGTTTACAGGGGGCCGCGAACAATGAGCAGTTCTTC
NA TRBJ2-3 NA TRBV28 15 CASAPRARGTDTQYF TGTGCCAGCGCCCCCCGAGCTCGGGGCACAGATACGCAGTATTTT
NA TRBJ2-2 NA TRBV18 15 CASSPPSRDTGELFF TGTGCCAGCTCACCACCCTCGAGAGACACCGGGGAGCTGTTTTTT
TRBD1 TRBJ1-1 NA TRBV13 14 CASSSRDRAQKAFF TGTGCCAGCAGTTCCCGGGACAGAGCACAGAAAGCTTTCTTT
NA TRBJ1-2 once TRBV5-4 15 CASSLVSGQGNGYTF TGTGCCAGCAGCTTGGTATCAGGGCAGGGGAATGGCTACACCTTC
NA TRBJ1-1 NA TRBV6-6 16 CASSYPWTVRNTEAFF TGTGCCAGCAGTTACCCTTGGACAGTGCGGAACACTGAAGCTTTCTTT
TRBD1 TRBJ1-4 NA TRBV27 13 CASRQGAREKLFF TGTGCCAGCAGACAGGGGGCAAGGGAAAAACTGTTTTTT
NA TRBJ2-2 few TRBV14 13 CASSPINTGELFF TGTGCCAGCAGCCCTATTAACACCGGGGAGCTGTTTTTT
TRBD1 TRBJ1-4 NA TRBV18 15 CASSPGQGFNEKLFF TGTGCCAGCTCACCAGGACAGGGCTTTAATGAAAAACTGTTTTTT
TRBD2 TRBJ2-1 few TRBV10-3 14 CAISETSAYNEQFF TGTGCCATCAGTGAGACTAGCGCCTACAATGAGCAGTTCTTC
NA TRBJ2-2 NA TRBV29-1 14 CSVPKTGNTGELFF TGCAGCGTCCCAAAGACAGGGAACACCGGGGAGCTGTTTTTT
TRBD1 TRBJ2-7 NA TRBV3-1/TRBV3-2 15 CASSQLGQGASGQYF TGTGCCAGCAGCCAACTGGGACAGGGGGCCTCCGGGCAGTACTTC
NA TRBJ2-7 NA TRBV11-2 13 CASSLGGLYEQYF TGTGCCAGCAGCTTAGGAGGGCTGTACGAGCAGTACTTC